This T cell receptor beta chain derives from a study of vaccination and CD4 T cells after COVID-19. The overall study: Each control was exposed to a CEFX pool, an HIV-1 Nef pool, or no peptide at all.

The germline V gene has CDR1 SGHTA and CDR2 FQGNSA. With 1 base removed from V and 14 bases from J, the gap between germline ends came to 18 bases. The CDR3 totals 15 residues. Treatment denoted: approximately nine-day PBMC culture with coronavirus spike peptide pools or control peptides (ViraFEST assay). From the unexposed donor, CD4+ T cells were collected ahead of the COVID-19 pandemic (2011-2018). In the case of this clonotype: Its antigen is undetermined.

Cultured CD4+ T cell DNA was sequenced using the Oncomine TCR Beta short-read assay. The source of extracted genomic DNA was cultured CD4+ T cells. TCRdb fed the PCR reads into MiXCR, producing one record per CDR3 protein. The top ten clones hold roughly two fifths of a sample with approximately 6,100 distinct CDR3 sequences, roughly 44% of them seen once. The sequencing sample was made of CD4+ T cells from blood, cultured in vitro. V gene TRBV7-2 combines with J gene TRBJ1-6; D is perhaps TRBD1 (5 bases). The receptor comes from a human donor in good health. The CDR3 DNA sequence: TGTGCCAGCAGCTTAGTGATCTCGGTTGAGGGGACCCTCCACTTT. Translated, it gives CASSLVISVEGTLHF.